One sample yielded the 21 T cell receptor beta chains listed below, sequenced in a study of blood T cell repertoires in COVID-19. The assay was immunoSEQ multiplex PCR, and TCRdb's table has in-frame clones only and misses some. The sample lists fewer than 250,000 clones; 70% to 90% were seen once. The sample consisted of PBMCs or T cells enriched from blood (not recorded which). The origin of the receptors is a woman in her 50s with acute COVID-19.

The chain carries TRBV6-5 and TRBJ1-3; 8 bases agree with TRBD1. In germline, CDR1 is MNHEY, CDR2 SVGAGI. Losses at the gene ends were 8 bases for V and 1 base for J; bases not matched to a gene: 4. The CDR3 sequence is 14 residues long. The CDR3 sequence: CASHRGDSGNTIYF. CDR3 nucleotide sequence: TGTGCCAGCCACAGGGGGGATTCTGGAAACACCATATATTTT.

The V call is TRBV2, the J call TRBJ1-6; maybe TRBD1 (6 bases). The CDR3 is 14 amino acids. Germline V CDR1 and CDR2: SNHLY, FYNNEI. The V end lost 2 bases, the J end lost 7 bases, and 9 bases lay between the germline ends. For the CDR3, the DNA is TGTGCCAGCAGTGAACGGACAGAGAATTCACCCCTCCACTTT. This translates into CASSERTENSPLHF.

The chain has TRBV6-5 and TRBJ2-2; D possibly corresponds to TRBD2 (6 bases). Germline CDR1 is MNHEY and CDR2 is SVGAGI. The CDR3 sequence is 15 residues long. The V gene lost 8 bases and the J gene lost 5 bases, with 18 bases spanning the gap. CDR3 region: CASDPGLRGTGELFF. DNA of the CDR3: TGTGCCAGCGACCCGGGACTCCGGGGGACCGGGGAGCTGTTTTTT.

Remarks on this clone: This same CDR3 is encoded by further DNA sequences in the sample. This chain uses TRBV7-2 with TRBJ2-3; 13 nucleotides match TRBD2. The germline gives CDR1 SGHTA, CDR2 FQGNSA. The length of the CDR3 is 17 residues. The ends lost 3 bases at V and 1 base at J; junction bases unmatched: 4. The DNA for the CDR3 is TGTGCCAGCAGCTTGAGACTAGCGGGGGGTCGCACAGATACGCAGTATTTT. The encoded protein is CASSLRLAGGRTDTQYF.

V is TRBV6-2 or TRBV6-3 and J is TRBJ1-6, with 8 nucleotides matching TRBD1. This CDR3 has 14 residues. V dropped 4 bases and J dropped 7; count of bases not matched to a gene: 3. Per germline, CDR1 MNHEY and CDR2 SVGEGT. This CDR3 is CASSFDRGNSPLHF. The CDR3 DNA reads as TGTGCCAGCAGTTTCGACAGGGGCAATTCACCCCTCCACTTT.

This clone was detected only a few times. The chain uses TRBV19 and TRBJ1-2; TRBD1 is a possible D gene (5 bases). CDR3 length: 12 residues. Per the germline V gene, CDR1 is LNHDA and CDR2 is SQIVND (reference sequence). Trimming removed 6 bases from V and 7 bases from J, with 12 bases in between. The CDR3 DNA is TGTGCCAGTAGGACGGGACTTGGTGGCTACACCTTC. Translating it yields CASRTGLGGYTF.

This clone came up a few times. The chain couples TRBV19 to TRBJ2-2; D call uncertain. The length of the CDR3 is 12 residues. Germline V gene sequence: CDR1 LNHDA, CDR2 SQIVND (reference sequence). Trimming removed 7 bases from V and 4 bases from J, with 7 bases in between. CDR3 nucleotides: TGTGCCAGTAACTTTCCCACCGGGGAGCTGTTTTTT. Its translation is CASNFPTGELFF.

The V and J genes are TRBV5-1 and TRBJ2-1; D is uncertain. Germline V CDR1 and CDR2: SGHRS, YFSETQ. The CDR3 extends over 13 amino acids. The V end was cut by 0 bases, the J end by 5 bases, with 6 bases between. The CDR3 region is CASSLGPNNEQFF. CDR3 sequence (DNA): TGCGCCAGCAGCTTGGGGCCCAACAATGAGCAGTTCTTC.

The rearrangement links TRBV9 to TRBJ2-2; TRBD2 matches 7 bases. The CDR3 extends over 18 amino acids. Trimming took 4 bases from V and 7 from J; bases not matched to a gene: 19. Germline CDR1 and CDR2: SGDLS and YYNGEE. The CDR3 region is CASSRQEVAGPIGGELFF. CDR3 bases: TGTGCCAGCAGCCGTCAAGAAGTAGCGGGTCCTATCGGCGGGGAGCTGTTTTTT.

The chain uses TRBV3-1 (or the pseudogene TRBV3-2) and TRBJ2-3; D uncertain. This CDR3 has 13 amino acids. V lost 6 bases and J lost 0, with 7 bases in between. The V gene's germline CDR1 is LGHDT and CDR2 YNNKEL (reference sequence). CDR3 amino acids: CASSTTSTDTQYF. The DNA for the CDR3 is TGTGCCAGCAGTACGACTAGCACAGATACGCAGTATTTT.

In its sample, this clone was seen a few times. J is TRBJ1-2 and V is TRBV7-2; 11 bases match TRBD1. The V gene's germline CDR1 is SGHTA and CDR2 FQGNSA. The V gene end was trimmed by 8 bases and the J gene end by 7 bases; junction bases not matched to a gene: 9. The CDR3 consists of 14 residues. CDR3 sequence reads: CASSIPGQGGGYTF. As DNA, the CDR3 is TGTGCCAGCTCAATTCCGGGACAGGGGGGTGGCTACACCTTC.

The chain carries TRBV11-2 and TRBJ1-2, with 12 bases lining up with TRBD1. The CDR3 extends over 14 amino acids. Germline loops: CDR1 SGHAT, CDR2 FQNNGV. V gave up 3 bases and J gave up 8 bases; unmatched junction bases: 4. The CDR3 nucleotides are TGTGCCAGCAGCTTCGGGACAGGGGGCGAAGGCTACACCTTC. Translated: CASSFGTGGEGYTF.

The chain is built from TRBV3-1 (or the pseudogene TRBV3-2) and TRBJ1-2; 9 nucleotides agree with TRBD1. CDR3 length equals 14 residues. Germline-derived CDR1 and CDR2 are LGHDT and YNNKEL (reference sequence). The V gene end was trimmed by 4 bases and the J gene end by 8 bases; junction bases not matched to a gene: 8. The CDR3: CASSLDRGIGGYTF. In DNA, the CDR3 is TGTGCCAGCAGCCTAGACAGGGGGATCGGAGGCTACACCTTC.

This clone was counted between two and nine times. The chain joins TRBV5-4 to TRBJ2-1; 13 positions match TRBD2. The CDR3 has 16 residues. V trimming: 4 bases; J trimming: 5 bases; junction bases outside the gene matches: 6. Per the germline V gene, CDR1 is SGHNT and CDR2 is YYREEE (reference sequence). CDR3 sequence (DNA): TGTGCCAGCAGCGGGCGGACTAGCGGGGGTCACAATGAGCAGTTCTTC. Amino acid sequence: CASSGRTSGGHNEQFF. The full variable domain, rest sourced from reference TRBV5-4 and TRBJ2-1, is ETGVTQSPTHLIKTRGQQVTLRCSSQSGHNTVSWYQQALGQGPQFIFQYYREEENGRGNFPPRFSGLQFPNYSSELNVNALELDDSALYLCASSGRTSGGHNEQFFGPGTRLTVL.

There are a few counts of this clone. In the same sample, other DNA sequences code for this CDR3. The chain uses TRBV12-3 or TRBV12-4 and TRBJ1-2; D uncertain. The ends were cut back, 1 base at V and 4 bases at J, with 7 bases in the middle. The CDR3 consists of 13 residues. The CDR3, as DNA: TGTGCCAGCAGTTTAGATCGAGGCTATGGCTACACCTTC. This gives the protein CASSLDRGYGYTF.

This clone was recorded once. This chain links TRBV5-1 with TRBJ1-1; D gene uncertain. The V gene's germline CDR1 is SGHRS and CDR2 YFSETQ. The CDR3 is 12 residues long. V was trimmed by 8 bases and J by 7 bases, leaving 15 bases between them. CDR3 region: CASMTTRGEAFF. The CDR3 DNA follows: TGCGCCAGTATGACCACTAGAGGTGAAGCTTTCTTT.

The rearrangement joins TRBV7-2 to TRBJ1-1, with 9 positions matching TRBD1. Losses at the gene ends were 1 base for V and 3 bases for J; bases not matched to a gene: 6. The germline V gene has CDR1 SGHTA and CDR2 FQGNSA. This CDR3 spans 16 amino acids. The CDR3 loop is CASSLDNRGQYTEAFF. Here the CDR3 DNA reads TGTGCCAGCAGCTTAGATAACAGGGGGCAGTACACTGAAGCTTTCTTT.

The rearrangement uses TRBV6-2 or TRBV6-3 and TRBJ2-3, with TRBD2 identical over 10 bases. The V gene end was trimmed by 6 bases and the J gene end by 4 bases; junction bases not matched to a gene: 7. This CDR3 spans 15 amino acids. Germline CDR1 and CDR2: MNHEY and SVGEGT. The CDR3 sequence: CASSPLAGAPDTQYF. The CDR3 nucleotides read TGTGCCAGCAGCCCGCTAGCGGGGGCCCCAGATACGCAGTATTTT.

The genes are TRBV5-1 and TRBJ2-7, with 7 bases aligning to TRBD1. Germline V CDR1 and CDR2: SGHRS, YFSETQ. The CDR3 sequence is 16 residues long. Trimming took 4 bases from V and 0 from J; bases not matched to a gene: 10. The CDR3 region is CASSQIGGMVSYEQYF. As DNA, the CDR3 is TGCGCCAGCAGCCAAATAGGGGGCATGGTCTCCTACGAGCAGTACTTC.

The chain is built from TRBV9 and TRBJ1-2; D ambiguous. This CDR3 is built from 15 residues. Trimming took 0 bases from V and 8 from J, leaving 17 bases between them. Germline V lookup: CDR1 SGDLS, CDR2 YYNGEE. The DNA for the CDR3 is TGTGCCAGCAGCGTAGATGGCATATCAACCGGGGGCTACACCTTC. Its translation is CASSVDGISTGGYTF. The variable domain in full, with the rest retrieved from reference TRBV9 and TRBJ1-2, is DSGVTQTPKHLITATGQRVTLRCSPRSGDLSVYWYQQSLDQGLQFLIQYYNGEERAKGNILERFSAQQFPDLHSELNLSSLELGDSALYFCASSVDGISTGGYTFGSGTRLTVV.

The chain uses TRBV30 and TRBJ2-2; 10 positions match TRBD1. V trimming: 7 bases; J trimming: 6 bases; junction bases outside the gene matches: 14. Germline CDR1 and CDR2: GTSNPN and SVGIG (reference sequence). The CDR3 is made up of 16 amino acids. The CDR3 nucleotides read TGTGCCTTTCTCACACGGGACAGGGGAGGTTCCGGGGAGCTGTTTTTT. Translating it yields CAFLTRDRGGSGELFF.